This TCR beta chain is drawn from a study of shared clonotypes between healthy human individuals. Germline lookup yields CDR1 PRHDT and CDR2 FYEKMQ (reference sequence). V lost 5 bases and J 7 bases, leaving 9 bases between the germline ends. The CDR3 has 12 amino acids. CD45RO-negative, CCR7-selected cells formed the naive CD8 fraction, which excluded terminally differentiated effector memory CD45RA+ cells. At a deep level, the assay was run. Sequencing was performed with immunoSEQ multiplex PCR; in TCRdb, only in-frame clones are kept and a portion is missing. The table records millions of clones, approximately 95% of them present only once.

The chain is built from TRBV13 and TRBJ2-1; TRBD2 might be the D (6 bases). The sample comprised naive CD8+ T cells sorted from blood. This receptor was obtained from a man aged 18 to 30 in good health. The CDR3 is CASSPEGNEQFF. The CDR3 DNA reads as TGTGCCAGCAGCCCGGAGGGGAATGAGCAGTTCTTC.